One and the same sample provided the 8 T cell receptor beta chains below, sequenced in a study of blood T cells in healthy people across ages. Next came a second PCR, run for about 6 to 11 cycles, which used a sample-barcoded 5' primer along with a J-beta primer mix. TCRdb recomputed calls from the 5' RACE reads with MiXCR, one row per CDR3 protein. In the table there are around 1,500,000 distinct CDR3 sequences, 28% of which are singletons. Sequenced sample: blood. The receptors come from a woman between 25 and 40 years old in good health.

Concerning this clonotype itself: A much larger clone is a single base away; this may be a read error. The V gene is TRBV7-2, the J gene TRBJ1-2; no clear D. Germline assignment: CDR1 SGHTA and CDR2 FQGNSA. V was pared by 1 base and J by 0 bases, with 6 bases between. The CDR3 is made up of 14 amino acids. The CDR3 here is CASSLGISNYGYTF. CDR3 nucleotide sequence: TGTGCCAGCAGCTTAGGGATCTCTAACTATGGCTACACCTTC.

This clonotype has only a few counts. The chain carries TRBV2 and TRBJ2-5, with 7 bases that match TRBD2. The CDR3 contains 16 residues. Germline CDR1 SNHLY, CDR2 FYNNEI. V lost 3 bases to trimming and J lost 0 bases; unmatched junction nucleotides: 7. This chain's CDR3 is CASSDQGAGNQETQYF. The CDR3 bases are TGTGCCAGCAGTGATCAGGGAGCGGGGAACCAAGAGACCCAGTACTTC.

This sequence joins TRBV3-1 and TRBJ2-2, with a possible D match to TRBD2 (5 bases). Looked up from germline, CDR1 is LGHDT and CDR2 is YNNKEL (reference sequence). V lost 6 bases, J lost 6 bases, and 11 bases lay in between. The CDR3 spans 13 residues. CDR3 loop: CASRERAAGELFF. The CDR3 region has the DNA TGTGCCAGCAGGGAGAGAGCGGCCGGGGAGCTGTTTTTT.

Ten or more counts support this clonotype. This rearrangement joins TRBV20-1 to TRBJ2-3; TRBD2 agrees at 10 bases. This CDR3 region has 14 residues. V gave up 5 bases and J gave up 2 bases; unmatched junction bases: 4. Germline CDR1 and CDR2: DFQATT and SNEGSKA (reference sequence). CDR3 loop: CSAGSGGHTDTQYF. CDR3 DNA sequence: TGCAGTGCTGGTAGCGGGGGGCACACAGATACGCAGTATTTT.

The V gene is TRBV18, the J gene TRBJ2-1; 8 bases fit TRBD1. The CDR3 is 16 residues long. The V gene end was trimmed by 4 bases and the J gene end by 6 bases; junction bases not matched to a gene: 11. The germline V gene encodes CDR1 KGHSH and CDR2 LQKENI. The CDR3 protein is CASSLGTGGLANEQFF. The CDR3 DNA reads as TGTGCCAGCTCACTTGGAACAGGGGGACTCGCCAATGAGCAGTTCTTC.

This clonotype has ten or more counts. This rearrangement joins TRBV27 to TRBJ2-2; D is ambiguous. Germline lookup yields CDR1 MNHEY and CDR2 SMNVEV (reference sequence). The CDR3 length is 12 residues. V was clipped by 2 bases and J by 6 bases, with 4 bases between them. The CDR3 DNA follows: TGTGCCAGCAGTTTAAGGCCCGGGGAGCTGTTTTTT. It codes for CASSLRPGELFF.

Turning to this clonotype: One end of the junction varies from germline; a read error may be responsible. V and J are TRBV2 and TRBJ1-2; D is possibly TRBD1 (6 bases). CDR1 SNHLY and CDR2 FYNNEI come from the germline V gene. The CDR3 consists of 15 residues. CDR3 DNA: TGTGCCGGCAGTGAAGTCCAGGGGAAAGACTATGGCTACACCTTC. Protein sequence: CAGSEVQGKDYGYTF.

This clonotype was detected only a few times. J is TRBJ2-7 and V is TRBV12-3 or TRBV12-4; 11 bases are shared with TRBD2. V trimming: 1 base; J trimming: 5 bases; junction bases outside the gene matches: 13. The CDR3 has 18 amino acids. CDR3 in DNA: TGTGCCAGCAGTTTAGAATTACTAGCGGGAGACCCTGGGAACGAGCAGTACTTC. Its protein is CASSLELLAGDPGNEQYF.